The 3 T cell receptor beta chains below were found in one sample sequenced in a study of OX40 agonist ivuxolimab in advanced cancers. Library creation used the immunoSEQ multiplex PCR assay. TCRdb took this table from immuneACCESS and kept in-frame rearrangements with V and J called. Such tables lack part of the clones; where checked against another copy, unresolved V genes explain under half of the gap, and the rest is unexplained. The table for this sample lists under 20,000 clones; roughly 78% of them were counted only once. The leading ten clones occupy less than 30% of the sample. The sequenced sample was CD4+ or CD8+ T cells sorted from blood, obtained in a trial of the OX40 agonist ivuxolimab. These receptors were taken from an adult with an advanced solid tumor such as melanoma, head and neck, liver or kidney cancer.

This clone was counted a single time. V gene TRBV6-6 combines with J gene TRBJ1-2; D is undetermined. V lost 7 bases to trimming and J lost 8 bases, with 11 bases between them. The CDR3 has 11 amino acids. Germline CDR1 reads MNHNY; CDR2 reads SVGAGI (reference sequence). The DNA for the CDR3 is TGTGCCAGCACCGAGATAGGCGGCTACACCTTC. It yields the protein CASTEIGGYTF.

The rearrangement uses TRBV9 and TRBJ2-3; D unresolved. The germline V gene encodes CDR1 SGDLS and CDR2 YYNGEE. Trimming removed 0 bases from V and 5 bases from J, with 10 bases in between. This CDR3 contains 14 residues. In DNA, the CDR3 is TGTGCCAGCAGCGTAGGTGGGAAAGGAGATACGCAGTATTTT. It is translated as CASSVGGKGDTQYF.

The V and J genes are TRBV11-2 and TRBJ1-2; D perhaps matches TRBD1 (5 bases). This CDR3 spans 13 amino acids. Germline assignment: CDR1 SGHAT and CDR2 FQNNGV. With 5 bases removed from V and 1 base from J, the gap between germline ends came to 8 bases. The CDR3 region is CASSQGVNYGYTF. The CDR3 nucleotides are TGTGCCAGCAGCCAGGGAGTTAACTATGGCTACACCTTC.